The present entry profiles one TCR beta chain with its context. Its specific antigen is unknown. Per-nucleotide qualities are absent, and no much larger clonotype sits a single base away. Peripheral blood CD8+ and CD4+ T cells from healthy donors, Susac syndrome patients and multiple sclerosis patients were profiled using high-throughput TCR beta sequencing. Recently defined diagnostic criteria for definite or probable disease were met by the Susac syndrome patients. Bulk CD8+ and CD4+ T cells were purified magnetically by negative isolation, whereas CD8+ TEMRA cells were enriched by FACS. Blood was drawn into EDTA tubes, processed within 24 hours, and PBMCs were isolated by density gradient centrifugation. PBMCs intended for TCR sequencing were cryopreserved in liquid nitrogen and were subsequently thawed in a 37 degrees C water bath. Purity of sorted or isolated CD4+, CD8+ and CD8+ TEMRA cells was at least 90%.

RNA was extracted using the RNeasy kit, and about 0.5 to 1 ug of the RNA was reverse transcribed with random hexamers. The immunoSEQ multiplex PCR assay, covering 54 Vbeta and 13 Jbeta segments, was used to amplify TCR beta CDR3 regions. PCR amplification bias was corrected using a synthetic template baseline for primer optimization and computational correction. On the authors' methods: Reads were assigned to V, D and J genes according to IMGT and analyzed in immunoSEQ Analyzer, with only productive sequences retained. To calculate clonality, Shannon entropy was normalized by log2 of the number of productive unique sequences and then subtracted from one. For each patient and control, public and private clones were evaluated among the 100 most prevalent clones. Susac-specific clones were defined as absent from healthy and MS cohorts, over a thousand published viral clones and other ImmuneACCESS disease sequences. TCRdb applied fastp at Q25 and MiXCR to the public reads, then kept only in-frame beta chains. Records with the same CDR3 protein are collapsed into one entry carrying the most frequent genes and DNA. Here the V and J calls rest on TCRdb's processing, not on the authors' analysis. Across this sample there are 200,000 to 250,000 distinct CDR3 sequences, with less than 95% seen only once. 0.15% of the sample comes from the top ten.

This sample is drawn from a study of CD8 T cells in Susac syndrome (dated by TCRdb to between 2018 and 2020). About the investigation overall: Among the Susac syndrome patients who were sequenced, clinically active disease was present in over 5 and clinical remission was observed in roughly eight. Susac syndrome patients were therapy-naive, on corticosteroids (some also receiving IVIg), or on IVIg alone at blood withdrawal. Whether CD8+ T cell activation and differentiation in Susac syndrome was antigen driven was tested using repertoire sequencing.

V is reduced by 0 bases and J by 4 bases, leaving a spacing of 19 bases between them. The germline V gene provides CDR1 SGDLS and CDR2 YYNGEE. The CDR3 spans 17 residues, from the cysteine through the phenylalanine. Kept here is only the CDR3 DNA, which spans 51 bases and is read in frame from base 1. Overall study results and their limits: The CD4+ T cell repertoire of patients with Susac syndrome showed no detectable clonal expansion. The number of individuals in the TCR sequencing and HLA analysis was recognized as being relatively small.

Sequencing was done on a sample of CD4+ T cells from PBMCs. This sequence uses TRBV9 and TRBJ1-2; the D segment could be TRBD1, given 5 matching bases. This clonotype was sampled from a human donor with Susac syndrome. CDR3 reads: CASSVDQGQRPGYGYTF. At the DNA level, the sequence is TGTGCCAGCAGCGTAGATCAAGGACAACGACCTGGCTATGGCTACACCTTC.